This paragraph reports one T cell receptor (beta chain). This clone appeared once. Its antigen is currently not known. No much larger clonotype is one base removed from it; base qualities were not supplied. This sample stems from a study of T cell responses to AZD1222 COVID-19 vaccine (dated by TCRdb to about 2021). Regarding the study in general: AZD1222 recipients given second doses at about 4 weeks or at about 12 weeks were pooled, since spike-specific TCR depth and breadth were not found to differ between the two schedules. Trial participants were enrolled by age into subgroups of 18-55, 56-69 and 70-plus years, and 148, 28 and 57 TCR-sequenced participants, respectively, were included in these subgroups. A total of about 230 trial participants underwent TCR sequencing, of whom nearly 210 received two doses of AZD1222 and some 26 received two doses of the MenACWY control vaccine.

The V end gives up 2 bases and the J end 6 bases, leaving 6 bases in the junction not matched to a gene. Including the terminal cysteine and phenylalanine, the CDR3 comprises 15 residues. Only the CDR3 DNA is retained, 45 bases long and in frame from the first base. CDR1 and CDR2 were assigned from the germline V gene as KGHSH and LQKENI. Sample time point, as interpreted from the label and publication: baseline before first vaccination. Vaccinee samples came from UK trials COV001 and COV002, including a single-blind randomized controlled phase 2/3 trial of AZD1222 (ChAdOx1 nCoV-19) in healthy adults. Trial participant PBMC samples were collected at day 0 and day 28 after the second dose for TCRbeta chain sequencing. On the study overall, not on this receptor specifically: Conclusions about previously exposed vaccinees are limited because only six or seven AZD1222 recipients were SARS-CoV-2 seropositive at baseline. Participants were mostly white British and included more females than males, and it was suggested by the authors that clonal diversity may have been underestimated. The whole spike protein was spanned by vaccine-associated CD4 TCRs, and dominant responses were seen in regions 160-218 and 743-854. Because no day 14 peak-response samples were available, the repertoires could be characterized only after the peak T cell response. After two AZD1222 doses, both the breadth and the depth of spike-specific TCRs were significantly higher than at day 0 and than in MenACWY recipients. In the small 56-69-year group, the increase in depth fell short of significance, most likely because of low power. Epitopes outside the regions mutated in the B.1.351 and B.1.1.7 variants were reportedly recognized by nearly half of the unique spike-specific TCRs.

The CDR3 regions of human TCRbeta chains were subjected to immunosequencing. The paper's data handling went like this. Repertoire TCRs were matched against a reference library of SARS-CoV-2-specific TCRs generated with the MIRA antigen-specificity platform. Breadth was defined as the fraction of unique TCRs that were SARS-CoV-2-associated, and depth was defined as the fraction of total T cells that were SARS-CoV-2-associated. Using the MIRA data, each spike-specific TCR was assigned both to the spike region to which the TCR was reactive and to a CD4 or CD8 class. Log10-transformed breadth and depth values were compared by one-way ANOVA with Sidak's multiple comparisons tests. The table comes from immuneACCESS by way of TCRdb, which keeps in-frame sequences with V and J called. Part of the clones is missing from these tables; in studies checked, under half for an unresolved V gene and the rest for unknown reasons. The V and J calls and clone size come from that table; D and trimming were worked out from the DNA. Present in this sample are roughly 79,000 clones, 78% of which were seen just once. The ten most abundant clones make up roughly 20% of the sample.

The TCR was taken from an adult in good health. Sequenced material: peripheral blood, taken on day 0 of AZD1222 vaccination. The chain is encoded by TRBV18 joined to TRBJ2-7; 11 middle bases align to TRBD2. The bases read TGTGCCAGCTCACCAAGTTTAGCGGGAGGGCCCGAGCAGTACTTC. Its protein product is CASSPSLAGGPEQYF.